A selection of T cell receptor beta chains follows, all from one sample in a study of cytomegalovirus exposure and HLA in healthy donors. Measured with immunoSEQ multiplex PCR; TCRdb has only the in-frame clones, and not every one. The table has 150,000 to 200,000 clones, roughly 70% seen once; the top ten hold about 1.6%. Sample: PBMCs. Receptors were obtained from a girl between 5 and 17 years old in good health and CMV-seronegative. Both conserved end residues are trimmed from each CDR3. Each record gives: V gene, J gene, CDR3 length, D gene, CDR3 protein. A D gene is named only where the DNA matches it firmly.

TRBV9	TRBJ1-1	13	TRBD1	ASSVEVQGDTEAF
TRBV4-2	TRBJ2-3	14	TRBD2	ASSLTGTSGADTQY
TRBV6-5	TRBJ2-2	11	.	ASRSQNTGELF
TRBV9	TRBJ2-3	11	.	ASSVAGGDTQY
TRBV30	TRBJ1-6	11	.	ACPTGRNSPLH
TRBV6-1	TRBJ1-2	13	.	ASSGYLGSNYGYT
TRBV27	TRBJ1-4	14	.	ASSPLGGVPNEKLF
TRBV14	TRBJ1-1	13	.	ASSRPSAGDTEAF
TRBV6-5	TRBJ1-2	11	.	ASSDTQGFGYT
TRBV7-9	TRBJ2-5	13	TRBD2	ASDSGGVYQETQY
TRBV10-3	TRBJ2-5	11	.	ATRPGIQETQY
TRBV12-5	TRBJ1-1	12	TRBD1	ASGSGQGHTEAF
TRBV5-1	TRBJ1-3	13	TRBD1	ASSPGQGAGNTIY
TRBV27	.	11	.	ASSSSYRYEQY
TRBV10-3	TRBJ1-2	9	.	AISAGDGYT
TRBV27	TRBJ2-6	15	TRBD1	ASSSGTALSGANVLT
TRBV19	TRBJ1-2	12	TRBD1	ASRDREANYGYT
TRBV29-1	TRBJ2-3	11	TRBD1	SVVHRGADTQY
TRBV29-1	.	12	.	SVRRGEVSYEQY
TRBV9	TRBJ1-2	13	TRBD1	ASSVESGQNYGYT
TRBV5-6	TRBJ2-1	15	.	ASSLLGGGFTYNEQF
TRBV5-1	TRBJ2-2	15	.	ASSLSPRTENTGELF